Each of the 8 T cell receptor beta chains below was sequenced from the same sample in a study of blood T cell repertoires in COVID-19. Assay used: immunoSEQ multiplex PCR; TCRdb lists only in-frame clones, some missing. In the table there are 300,000 or so clones, 86% of which are singletons. Source material: peripheral blood. The receptors here all came from a woman between 45 and 65 years old with acute or convalescent COVID-19.

The chain carries TRBV30 and TRBJ1-6; 8 bases agree with TRBD1. There are 15 residues in the CDR3. From germline, CDR1 is GTSNPN and CDR2 SVGIG (reference sequence). With 1 base clipped from V and 9 bases from J, the junction kept 8 bases outside the gene matches. As DNA, the CDR3 is TGTGCCTGGAGTGCCCCGGACAGGGAAGTTTCACCCCTCCACTTT. Residues: CAWSAPDREVSPLHF.

The rearrangement links TRBV5-1 to TRBJ2-7; no definite D call. V gave up 0 bases and J gave up 7 bases, with 11 bases separating them. The CDR3 covers 13 residues. CDR1 SGHRS and CDR2 YFSETQ come from the germline V gene. CDR3 amino acids: CASSLESFGEQYF. For the CDR3, the DNA is TGCGCCAGCAGCTTGGAATCTTTCGGGGAGCAGTACTTC. Full variable domain (remainder filled in from reference TRBV5-1 and TRBJ2-7): KAGVTQTPRYLIKTRGQQVTLSCSPISGHRSVSWYQQTPGQGLQFLFEYFSETQRNKGNFPGRFSGRQFSNSRSEMNVSTLELGDSALYLCASSLESFGEQYFGPGTRLTVT.

The V and J genes are TRBV9 and TRBJ1-2; D gene ambiguous. CDR3 length: 14 residues. Germline V gene data show CDR1 as SGDLS and CDR2 as YYNGEE. V lost 5 bases and J lost 0, with 11 bases in between. CDR3 region: CASSTETANYGYTF. CDR3 nucleotides: TGTGCCAGCAGTACGGAAACAGCTAACTATGGCTACACCTTC.

The chain recombines TRBV28 with TRBJ1-2; a possible D gene is TRBD1 (5 bases). The germline V and J ends were trimmed by 6 bases and 8 bases, with 22 bases remaining between them. The CDR3 is 15 residues long. Germline V gives CDR1 MDHEN, CDR2 SYDVKM. The CDR3 DNA follows: TGTGCCAGCAGCCTTCCCACCCCTCCGACAGAGGGCTACACCTTC. It specifies CASSLPTPPTEGYTF.

CDR3 in DNA: TGTGCCAGCAGCTTCAATACGGGTTGGACAGATACGCAGTATTTT. Its translation is CASSFNTGWTDTQYF. The V gene is TRBV7-3, the J gene TRBJ2-3; no reliable D call. The germline V and J ends were trimmed by 3 bases and 3 bases, with 13 bases remaining between them. The CDR3 consists of 15 residues. The germline CDR1 and CDR2 sequences are SGHTA and FQGTGA.

This chain's CDR3 is CASSNGQAHSGANVLTF. CDR3 in DNA: TGTGCCAGCAGCAACGGACAGGCCCACTCTGGGGCCAACGTCCTGACTTTC. The chain links TRBV7-6 to TRBJ2-6, with 7 bases identical to TRBD1. This CDR3 comprises 17 residues. V gave up 5 bases and J gave up 0 bases; unmatched junction bases: 7. CDR1 and CDR2 from the germline V gene are SGHVS and FNYEAQ.

The chain joins TRBV2 to TRBJ1-4; TRBD1 matches 7 bases. Per germline, CDR1 SNHLY and CDR2 FYNNEI. The CDR3 runs to 16 residues. Losses at the gene ends were 6 bases for V and 0 bases for J; bases not matched to a gene: 7. The CDR3 reads CASRTGIVTTNEKLFF. The CDR3 DNA reads as TGTGCCAGCAGGACAGGGATAGTAACAACTAATGAAAAACTGTTTTTT.

The gene calls are TRBV7-9 and TRBJ2-1; a possible D gene is TRBD2 (5 bases). V was shortened by 0 bases and J by 0 bases, with 6 bases between the two germline ends. Germline CDR1 SEHNR, CDR2 FQNEAQ (reference sequence). The CDR3 is made up of 15 amino acids. CDR3 DNA sequence: TGTGCCAGCAGCTTAGCGGGGAGCTCCTACAATGAGCAGTTCTTC. Its translation is CASSLAGSSYNEQFF.